This T cell receptor (beta chain) was profiled in a study of blood T cell repertoires in COVID-19. Study at large: Nucleic acid was either cDNA or gDNA, and it came from T cells, B-cell-depleted T cells, or PBMCs.

A single count supports this clone. V lost 6 bases and J lost 5; bases outside the gene matches: 4. The CDR3 is made up of 15 amino acids. CDR1 is MNHEY and CDR2 is SVGAGI in the germline V gene. Per the authors' pipeline: Nucleated cell number was recorded as an estimate derived from reference gene primer amplification. Sequenced by immunoSEQ multiplex PCR; TCRdb stores in-frame clones only, minus some. The V and J calls and clone size are taken from that table; D and trimming were inferred from the DNA. The sample has 100,000 to 150,000 clones, about four fifths seen once. This TCR was sampled from a man in his forties with active or convalescent COVID-19. Sequencing was carried out using peripheral blood. This chain links TRBV6-5 with TRBJ2-4; 13 bases are shared with TRBD2. The CDR3 DNA is TGTGCCAGCAGCCGTGGACTAGCGGGGGAAAACATTCAGTACTTC. Amino acid sequence: CASSRGLAGENIQYF.